This T cell receptor beta chain was sequenced during a study of blood T cell repertoires in COVID-19. About the research overall: Collection of acute and convalescent COVID-19 samples took place in the United States, Italy and Spain.

Original methodology: Estimates of nucleated cell counts were drawn from the amplification of reference gene primers. Sequencing was performed with immunoSEQ multiplex PCR; in TCRdb, only in-frame clones are kept and a portion is missing. That table gives V, J and clone size, and the DNA gave D and trimming. The sample carries 110,000 or so clones, roughly 90% recorded once. This clone came up a few times. This TCR came from a human donor with acute or convalescent COVID-19. The donor label of this sample is uncertain. Specimen: peripheral blood.

The DNA of the CDR3 is TGTGCCAGCAGCAAAATAACAGGGGGCGCGAGTGGCTACACCTTC. Its translation: CASSKITGGASGYTF. The rearrangement links TRBV6-2 or TRBV6-3 to TRBJ1-2, with TRBD1 matching 9 bases. This CDR3 has 15 amino acids. V shed 6 bases, J shed 7 bases, and the junction held 12 bases outside the gene matches. CDR1 and CDR2 (germline): MNHEY, SVGEGT.